Below, 4 T cell receptor beta chains from the same sample are listed, as sequenced in a study of regulatory T cells in long-lasting Graves disease. Time point defined: persistent/refractory GD, antithyroid drugs over 5 years with positive TRAb. PBMC-extracted RNA yielded the TCR library. Combining iRepertoire HTBI primers with Arm-PCR of CDR3 regions, the authors built TCR beta libraries. TCRdb reanalysed the multiplex PCR reads using MiXCR and keeps one entry per CDR3 protein. The sample has over 350,000 distinct CDR3 sequences, under 25% seen once. The source material was peripheral blood mononuclear cells (PBMCs), sampled when the disease was refractory, from a patient treated with antithyroid drugs. The receptors were sampled from a female donor with Graves disease.

This clonotype was seen many times. The chain combines TRBV11-2 with TRBJ2-5, with TRBD2 matching 7 bases. The CDR3 runs 15 residues. V was clipped by 5 bases and J by 5 bases; unmatched bases: 11. Looked up from germline, CDR1 is SGHAT and CDR2 is FQNNGV. This CDR3 reads CASSPRPLGGETQYF. The CDR3 DNA sequence: TGTGCCAGCAGCCCGCGACCTCTCGGGGGGGAGACCCAGTACTTC. Drawing the rest from reference TRBV11-2 and TRBJ2-5, the complete variable domain is EAGVAQSPRYKIIEKRQSVAFWCNPISGHATLYWYQQILGQGPKLLIQFQNNGVVDDSQLPKDRFSAERLKGVDSTLKIQPAKLEDSAVYLCASSPRPLGGETQYFGPGTRLLVL.

This clonotype was counted ten times or more. This chain uses TRBV12-3 or TRBV12-4 with TRBJ1-1; possible D gene TRBD1, 5 bases. The CDR3 is made up of 14 amino acids. The ends were cut back, 6 bases at V and 2 bases at J, with 13 bases in the middle. CDR3: CASSSGQGNTEAFF. The CDR3 DNA follows: TGTGCCAGCAGCTCCGGGCAGGGAAACACTGAAGCTTTCTTT.

J is TRBJ2-7 and V is TRBV30; D gene ambiguous. Germline loops: CDR1 GTSNPN, CDR2 SVGIG (reference sequence). Between the trimmed V and J ends, which lost 2 bases and 4 bases, there was a span of 12 bases. The CDR3 runs 13 residues. The CDR3 sequence: CAWSRGLGYEQYF. The CDR3, as DNA: TGTGCCTGGAGTCGAGGCCTAGGGTACGAGCAGTACTTC.

This clonotype was recorded many times. The chain employs TRBV20-1 and TRBJ1-2; the D gene is possibly TRBD1 (6 bases). V shed 7 bases and J shed 0 bases, with 18 bases lying between them. The CDR3 has 15 residues. Germline CDR1 reads DFQATT; CDR2 reads SNEGSKA (reference sequence). The CDR3 DNA reads as TGCAGTGTACCCGTGACAGGAACCGCTAACTATGGCTACACCTTC. It yields the protein CSVPVTGTANYGYTF.